The source of this TCR beta chain is a study of a mutant IDH1 vaccine in newly diagnosed glioma. Looking at the study overall: Beginning 4-6 weeks after radiotherapy alone, or with temozolomide cycles, vaccination took place. Most had both radiotherapy and temozolomide beforehand; others had only one. Study-level points and caveats: The vaccine induced immune responses, and these occurred in around 93% of patients.

A note on this clone: Antigen specificity is unknown.

Germline V CDR1 and CDR2: GTSNPN, SVGIG (reference sequence). Trimming left V 0 bases short and J 3 bases short, with 12 bases between. The CDR3 contains 14 residues. The time point: week 35, safety follow-up. Doses consisted of 300 ug of mutant IDH1 20-mer peptide each, paired with topical imiquimod. Vaccinations, eight in total, occurred in weeks 1, 3, 5, 7, 11, 15, 19, 23. Here immunoSEQ multiplex PCR was the method, and the copy in TCRdb shows in-frame clones only, minus some. The sample lists more than 55,000 clones; approximately 80% were seen once. The source was PBMCs, collected from a glioma patient whose treatment included an IDH1 peptide vaccine. The chain links TRBV30 to TRBJ2-7, with no clear D. The origin of this receptor is a man aged 25 to 40 with glioma. CDR3 DNA: TGTGCCTGGAGTGTGTACAGAAGTTTCTACGAGCAGTACTTC. Its translation: CAWSVYRSFYEQYF.